This T cell receptor beta chain was observed in a study of blood T cell repertoires in COVID-19 (dated by TCRdb to about 2020). About the investigation overall: Samples from collaborators originated in the United States, Italy and Spain and spanned both the acute and convalescent phases of COVID-19. The prospective study material was composed of cDNA or gDNA derived from T cells, B-cell-depleted T cells, or PBMCs. The dataset comprised deeply sampled blood TCRbeta repertoires from subjects exposed to, actively infected with, or recovered from COVID-19. The repertoires were made available in a free public database intended to serve as a resource for research on the immune response to SARS-CoV-2. The samples were drawn from two sources: the first 160 participants of the ongoing ImmuneRACE study, and 1,000 to 1,500 subjects contributed by 6 global collaborators. Sample metadata almost always included a de-identified subject ID, COVID-19 status, age in years and sex. Where available, HLA class I and class II types were obtained from metadata supplied by the sample provider rather than from assay-based typing.

TCRbeta CDR3 regions were amplified from genomic DNA using the immunoSEQ Assay, a bias-controlled multiplex PCR. Under the source paper's analysis protocol: Nucleated cell counts per sample were estimated from amplification of reference gene primers within the assay. Sequence reads were collapsed and filtered to measure the absolute abundance of every unique TCRbeta CDR3 rearrangement. For each sample, productive Simpson clonality was calculated as the square root of Simpson's diversity index over productive rearrangements. Entries here come from immuneACCESS through TCRdb and include only in-frame sequences with V and J called. Some clones fail to appear in such tables; in the studies checked, an unresolved V gene covers under half of the shortfall, and the cause of the remainder is unknown. The V and J calls and clone size were taken over from that table, and D and trimming were inferred from the DNA. Recorded for this sample are more than 30,000 clones; around 91% of them occurred a single time. About 1.6% of the sample is taken by the ten largest.

Collaborating institutions collected whole blood in K2EDTA tubes following their own protocols. For TCRbeta analysis, collaborators shipped samples in one of three forms: frozen whole blood, isolated PBMCs, or DNA extracted from either of those sample types. CDR1 and CDR2 are drawn from the germline V gene (reference sequence): MNHNY, SVGAGI. V is trimmed back by 6 bases and J by 2 bases, and the junction contains 12 bases that no gene match accounts for. Including the terminal cysteine and phenylalanine, the CDR3 comprises 17 residues. Solely the CDR3 DNA is kept, with 51 bases framed from the first base. Results the study describes overall, beyond this receptor: Clinical and demographic metadata were provided uncurated, with the amount varying by source and participant.

With respect to this clone: Its antigen is currently not known. No much larger clone is present one base from it, and per-base qualities are unavailable.

Sequencing input: peripheral blood. This chain joins TRBV6-6 to TRBJ1-2, and 10 junctional nucleotides match TRBD1. The receptor was isolated from a man in his sixties with active COVID-19. The CDR3 protein is CASRRPIGQGGNYGYTF. The DNA sequence is given as TGTGCCAGCAGGCGACCTATCGGACAGGGGGGAAACTATGGCTACACCTTC.